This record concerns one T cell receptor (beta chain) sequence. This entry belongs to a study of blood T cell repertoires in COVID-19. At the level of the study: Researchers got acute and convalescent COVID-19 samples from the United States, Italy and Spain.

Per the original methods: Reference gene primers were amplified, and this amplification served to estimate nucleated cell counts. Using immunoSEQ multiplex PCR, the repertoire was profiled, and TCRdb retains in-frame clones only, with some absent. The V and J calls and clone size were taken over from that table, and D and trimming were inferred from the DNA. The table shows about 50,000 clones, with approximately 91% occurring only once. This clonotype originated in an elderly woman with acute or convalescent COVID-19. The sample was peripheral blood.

The CDR3 DNA reads TGTGCCAGCAGCGCCAGGGGACCTTCGAATAATTCACCCCTCCACTTT. Translation: CASSARGPSNNSPLHF. V usage is TRBV9 and J usage is TRBJ1-6; perhaps TRBD1 as D (6 bases). Deletions cut 3 bases from V and 5 bases from J, with 15 bases between. CDR1 and CDR2 (germline): SGDLS, YYNGEE. CDR3 length equals 16 residues.